This T cell receptor (beta chain) was sequenced for a study of shared clonotypes between healthy human individuals. Study summary: Every donor yielded three CD4 naive, three CD4 memory, two CD8 naive and one CD8 memory plate. Regarding the study as a whole: Limitation of the genetic and exposure-history diversity represented came from the few donors.

The assay was immunoSEQ multiplex PCR, and TCRdb's table has in-frame clones only and misses some. The sample carries about a million clones, around three quarters recorded once. About this clone: Its antigen remains unknown.

This clonotype was obtained from a man between 18 and 35 years old in good health. Some clones in this sample may be carry-over from other donors' samples. Sequenced input: memory CD4+ T cells from PBMCs. Subset specified: CD45RA-negative fraction.

This chain's CDR3 is CASSRQGYEQYF. CDR3 in DNA: TGTGCCAGCAGTCGACAGGGCTACGAGCAGTACTTC. The chain joins TRBV6-5 to TRBJ2-7, with 7 bases aligning to TRBD1. The length of the CDR3 is 12 residues. The J segment lost 3 bases and the V segment lost 5 bases, leaving 1 base of the junction unmatched. Looked up from germline, CDR1 is MNHEY and CDR2 is SVGAGI.